Sequencing of this T cell receptor beta chain was carried out in a study of blood T cell repertoires in COVID-19. Overall study context: From the United States, Italy and Spain came samples of acute and convalescent COVID-19. PBMCs, B-cell-depleted T cells, or T cells were the source of the cDNA or gDNA that made up the material.

Authors' processing steps: For nucleated cells, counts were estimated from reference gene primer amplification. The method was immunoSEQ multiplex PCR; TCRdb's version includes in-frame clones alone and lacks a portion of them. The V and J calls and clone size are taken from that table; D and trimming were inferred from the DNA. Here the sample spans hundreds of thousands of clones, about four fifths being singletons. Germline loops: CDR1 MNHEY, CDR2 SMNVEV (reference sequence). The CDR3 runs 15 residues. V gave up 6 bases and J gave up 6 bases, with 15 bases separating them. V is TRBV27 and J is TRBJ1-6; D perhaps matches TRBD1 (6 bases). This TCR derives from a woman aged 40 to 50 with active or convalescent COVID-19. Sequenced material: peripheral blood. The CDR3: CASSPGVTPNSPLHF. The CDR3 region has the DNA TGTGCCAGCAGCCCAGGGGTAACCCCTAATTCACCCCTCCACTTT.